This TCR beta chain was retrieved from a study of blood T cell repertoires in COVID-19. TCRdb's table, derived via immunoSEQ multiplex PCR, lists solely in-frame clones and lacks some. The table includes 200,000 to 300,000 clones, 86% detected once. Those enrolled, adults aged roughly 18 to 95 years, came from 24 US areas. Assignments of participants to cohorts depended upon their own reported clinical history. The CDR3 loop spans 14 amino acids. V was cut by 7 bases and J by 4 bases, with 15 bases left in between. Germline-derived CDR1 and CDR2 are MDHEN and SYDVKM. The clonotype was recovered from a middle-aged man who had recovered from COVID-19. The chain combines TRBV28 with TRBJ2-3; D is possibly TRBD2 (5 bases). The sequencing input was PBMCs or T cells enriched from blood (not recorded which). The CDR3 DNA is TGTGCCAGCACCCATACGGCGGGTCCAGATACGCAGTATTTT. This translates into CASTHTAGPDTQYF.